This T cell receptor (beta chain) was sequenced for a study of T cell responses to AZD1222 COVID-19 vaccine. Across the study: Pooling of second doses given at about 4 or about 12 weeks was done. Overall study findings and caveats: The donor group comprised mostly white British people and more females; the analysis possibly underestimated clonal diversity. Repertoires were obtained solely post-peak T cell response.

Generated by immunoSEQ multiplex PCR, the TCRdb table keeps only in-frame clones and is missing some. In the table there are some 150,000 clones, more than 75% of which are singletons. To note about this clone: Its antigen remains unidentified.

The receptor comes from an adult in good health. This specimen consisted of peripheral blood, obtained on day 0 of AZD1222 vaccination.

The CDR3 sequence: CASSGGQGRTDTQYF. In nucleotides, the CDR3 is TGTGCCAGCAGCGGGGGACAGGGGAGAACAGATACGCAGTATTTT. The chain uses TRBV7-9 and TRBJ2-3; 10 bases line up with TRBD1. The CDR3 covers 15 residues. Trimming took 5 bases from V and 3 from J; bases not matched to a gene: 5. Germline CDR1 is SEHNR and CDR2 is FQNEAQ (reference sequence).